A selection of T cell receptor beta chains follows, all from one sample in a study of control samples from healthy donors and cancer patients. Measured with immunoSEQ multiplex PCR; TCRdb has only the in-frame clones, and not every one. The sample records about 180,000 clones, around 90% being singletons. The specimen sequenced was blood. Every receptor here comes from a woman in her fifties or sixties in good health. Each CDR3 is given with its conserved first and last residue.

V gene | CDR3 protein
TRBV5-1 | CASSGLTSGVTDTQYF
TRBV5-4 | CASTLWGVGNSPLHF
TRBV18 | CASSPLDMGANTEAFF
TRBV15 | CATSRAPAAYNEQFF
TRBV3-1/TRBV3-2 | CASSPRREAGLNSPLHF
TRBV9 | CASSGSGTDVLGYTF
TRBV2 | CASSDRGTGQETQYF
TRBV11-3 | CASRRQGGGELFF
TRBV7-2 | CASSPIQGYEQYF
TRBV5-1 | CATQEPGGTEAFF
TRBV5-1 | CASSFRGDPGGASPDTQYF
TRBV6-6 | CASSRVPGSSYEQYF
TRBV7-2 | CASSLGGQSQETQYF
TRBV5-5 | CASSLDGEKLFF
TRBV27 | CASRPSGTREKLFF
TRBV10-3 | CATMTGGNSPLHF
TRBV19 | CASSIVPGQGSGIQYF
TRBV4-2 | CASSQRLGGETQYF
TRBV9 | CASTNSPDPRNTEAFF
TRBV6-5 | CASSFRDSTQYF
TRBV5-4 | CASSLGLSTTDYEQYF
TRBV19 | CASSIGTSGPIEQFF
TRBV6-6 | CASNLRDRERGNTIYF
TRBV5-1 | CASSLGETGELFF
TRBV29-1 | CSVVRTSGKGEQFF
TRBV7-9 | CASSPTTGLNEKLFF
TRBV7-3 | CASSPSSGEETQYF
TRBV20-1 | CSARVRDTQYF
TRBV7-3 | CASSLKTDSGYTF
TRBV13 | CASSSLLAGNIQETQYF
TRBV5-3 | CARHGGRGRWGNTEAFF
TRBV11-2 | CASSLGQGGPEAFF
TRBV4-1 | CASSPQEVPLNEQFF
TRBV4-3 | CASSQTLGLAGNIQYF
TRBV2 | CASSEVGLAVDSYEQYF
TRBV20-1 | CSASGELATIDEQYF
TRBV30 | CAWSDTGEAFF
TRBV5-1 | CASSLGTGDDTIYF
TRBV6-4 | CASSTGTRGTEAFF
TRBV5-1 | CASTRELADPLREQFF
TRBV5-5 | CASSPSVGTGVGNEQFF
TRBV7-2 | CAIRVGADTQYF
TRBV7-9 | CASSLMAGGDYGYTF
TRBV9 | CASSVDPSGVGNEQFF
TRBV5-5 | CASSHDSLSGNTIYF
TRBV9 | CASSVVGDSPLHF
TRBV3-1/TRBV3-2 | CASSPLLSGSPLNEQFF
TRBV30 | CAWSLGQGGGETQYF
TRBV27 | CASSRAGNQPQHF